This TCR beta chain was documented in a study of early T cells in non-severe SARS-CoV-2 infection. Across the whole study: It was bulk RNA from unsorted whole blood that was sequenced, and the chains were unpaired.

CDR3 length: 14 residues. Trimming took 3 bases from V and 5 from J, leaving 13 bases between them. Germline values: CDR1 ENHRY, CDR2 SYGVKD. Individual cDNA molecules received unique molecular identifiers during library preparation. MiXCR, applied by TCRdb to the 5' RACE reads, yields one record per CDR3 protein. The table has about 61,000 distinct CDR3 sequences, around 12% seen once. This clonotype came up a few times. Its target is unknown. Study-level points and caveats: Missing private and CD4 specificities, VDJdb matching favored anti-spike CD8 responses.

The specimen was whole blood, collected at baseline. The rearrangement links TRBV10-3 to TRBJ1-2; D is unresolved. This TCR derives from an adult who was a healthcare worker with PCR-confirmed SARS-CoV-2 infection or an uninfected control (not recorded which). The donor label of this sample is uncertain. CDR3 sequence reads: CAISDGSSSYGYTF. The CDR3 DNA reads TGTGCCATCAGTGACGGAAGTTCGTCTTATGGCTACACCTTC.